This entry features one TCR beta chain sequence. The antigen remains undetermined. After removal of 5 bases from V and 6 bases from J, the junction contained 6 bases not matched to a gene. Germline V gives CDR1 SGHAT, CDR2 FQNNGV. This CDR3 comprises 15 residues. These data originate in a study of beta chain features in type 1 diabetes. Study observations and caveats: TCRB CDR3s from Type 1 diabetes patients were moderately but significantly shorter in all four CD4+ subsets.

Per donor, one heparinised blood draw averaged roughly 110 mL. Isolated RNA was reverse transcribed in full, so expressed TCRB transcripts were sequenced. Data came from immunoSEQ multiplex PCR; TCRdb stores just in-frame clones and leaves some out. The table includes about half a million clones, more than 9.5% detected once. The V gene is TRBV11-2, the J gene TRBJ2-1; 11 bases line up with TRBD2. The TCR was taken from a woman aged 18-29 years in good health. The sample comprised naive CD4+ T cells from blood. The DNA for the CDR3 is TGTGCCAGCAGCCTGATTAGCGGGAGGGTCAATGAGCAGTTCTTC. Translating it yields CASSLISGRVNEQFF.